The present T cell receptor beta chain was sequenced within a study of identical twins. The V and J ends lost 6 bases and 5 bases, in that order; junction bases with no gene match: 3. The CDR3 is 14 amino acids. CDR1 MNHEY and CDR2 SMNVEV come from the germline V gene (reference sequence). Study results and caveats: Zero-insertion analyses were open to partial confounding by invariant MAIT and iNKT cells.

MiXCR, applied by TCRdb to the 5' RACE reads, yields one record per CDR3 protein. This sample carries roughly 490,000 distinct CDR3 sequences, 13% to 15% of them seen once, and the ten largest clones take approximately 1%. A remark on this clonotype: Its antigen is not identified.

This sample also belongs to another study, concerning yellow fever vaccine responses in identical twins. That paper notes: Reportedly, twins showed a vaccine T cell response that looked partly convergent and partly personalized.

The TCR was taken from a woman under 30 in good health. Source material: CD4+ T cells sorted from blood. The chain uses TRBV27 and TRBJ2-5; 13 nucleotides match TRBD2. Here the CDR3 reads CASRTSGRSETQYF. The CDR3 nucleotides are TGTGCCAGCAGGACTAGCGGGAGGTCGGAGACCCAGTACTTC.